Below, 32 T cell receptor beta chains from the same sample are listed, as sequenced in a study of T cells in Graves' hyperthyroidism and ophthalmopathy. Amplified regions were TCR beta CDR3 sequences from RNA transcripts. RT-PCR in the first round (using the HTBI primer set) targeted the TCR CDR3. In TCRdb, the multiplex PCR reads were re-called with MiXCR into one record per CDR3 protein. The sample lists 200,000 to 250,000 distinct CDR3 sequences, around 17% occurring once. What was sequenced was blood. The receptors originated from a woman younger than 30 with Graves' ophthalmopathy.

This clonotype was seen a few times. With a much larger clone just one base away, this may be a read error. CDR3 bases: TGCGCCAGCAGGATGGTCGGCGGCAGGGGGCAGTTCTTC. It yields the protein CASRMVGGRGQFF. The V and J genes are TRBV11-2 and TRBJ2-1; D is possibly TRBD1 (6 bases). Germline V gene sequence: CDR1 SGHAT, CDR2 FQNNGV. This CDR3 has 13 residues.

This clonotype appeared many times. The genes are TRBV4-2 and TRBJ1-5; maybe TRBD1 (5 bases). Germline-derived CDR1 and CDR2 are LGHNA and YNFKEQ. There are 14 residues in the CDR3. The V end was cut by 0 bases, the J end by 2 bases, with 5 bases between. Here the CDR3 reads CASSQEGGNQPQHF. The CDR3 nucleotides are TGTGCCAGCAGCCAAGAAGGGGGCAATCAGCCCCAGCATTTT.

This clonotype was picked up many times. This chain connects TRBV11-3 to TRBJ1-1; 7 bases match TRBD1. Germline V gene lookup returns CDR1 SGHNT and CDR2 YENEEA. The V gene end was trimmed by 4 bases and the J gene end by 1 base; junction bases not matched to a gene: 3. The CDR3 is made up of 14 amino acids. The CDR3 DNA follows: TGTGCCAGCAGCTCACGGGACAGGAACACTGAAGCTTTCTTT. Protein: CASSSRDRNTEAFF.

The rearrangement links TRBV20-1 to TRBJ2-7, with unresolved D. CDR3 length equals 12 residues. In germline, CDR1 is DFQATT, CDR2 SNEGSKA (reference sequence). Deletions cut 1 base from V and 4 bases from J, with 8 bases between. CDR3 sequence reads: CSARVGRYEQYF. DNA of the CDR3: TGCAGTGCTAGAGTCGGCCGTTACGAGCAGTACTTC.

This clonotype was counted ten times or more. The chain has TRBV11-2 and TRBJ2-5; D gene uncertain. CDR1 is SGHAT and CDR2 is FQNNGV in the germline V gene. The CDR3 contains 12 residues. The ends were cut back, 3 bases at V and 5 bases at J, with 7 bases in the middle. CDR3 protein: CASSFIGETQYF. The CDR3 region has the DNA TGTGCCAGCAGCTTTATAGGGGAGACCCAGTACTTC.

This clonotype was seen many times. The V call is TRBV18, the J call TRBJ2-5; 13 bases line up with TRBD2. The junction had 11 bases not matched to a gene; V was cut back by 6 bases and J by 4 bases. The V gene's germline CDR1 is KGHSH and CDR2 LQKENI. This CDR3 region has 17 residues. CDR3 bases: TGTGCCAGCTCCCCGCGAGGACTAGCGGGAGTAAGAGAGACCCAGTACTTC. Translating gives CASSPRGLAGVRETQYF.

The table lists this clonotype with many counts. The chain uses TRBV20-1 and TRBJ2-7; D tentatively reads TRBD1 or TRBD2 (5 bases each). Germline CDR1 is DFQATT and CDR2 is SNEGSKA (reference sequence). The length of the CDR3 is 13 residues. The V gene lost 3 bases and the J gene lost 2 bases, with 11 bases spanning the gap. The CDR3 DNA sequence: TGCAGTGCTAGGAGGGGCGCAACCTACGAGCAGTACTTC. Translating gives CSARRGATYEQYF.

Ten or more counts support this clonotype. CDR3 sequence: CASSLFDRTNTEAFF. The CDR3 DNA sequence: TGTGCCAGCAGCCTTTTCGACAGGACCAACACTGAAGCTTTCTTT. The chain uses TRBV5-6 and TRBJ1-1; tentatively, D is TRBD1 (6 bases). Germline CDR1 and CDR2: SGHDT and YYEEEE. CDR3 length: 15 amino acids. Trimming left V 4 bases short and J 2 bases short, with 15 bases between.

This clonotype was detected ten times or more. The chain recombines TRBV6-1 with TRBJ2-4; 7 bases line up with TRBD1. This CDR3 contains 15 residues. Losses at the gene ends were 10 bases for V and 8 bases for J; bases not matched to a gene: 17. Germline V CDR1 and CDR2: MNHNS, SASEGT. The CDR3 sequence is CATGLSTGLGDIQYF. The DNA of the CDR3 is TGTGCCACCGGTCTCTCGACAGGGCTTGGGGACATTCAGTACTTC.

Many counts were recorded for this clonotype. The CDR3: CASSGGQRGHQPQHF. The CDR3 DNA sequence: TGTGCCAGCAGTGGGGGACAGAGGGGGCATCAGCCCCAGCATTTT. The chain has TRBV6-1 and TRBJ1-5, with 7 positions matching TRBD1. Trimming removed 4 bases from V and 5 bases from J; junction bases left unmatched: 8. This CDR3 is built from 15 residues. Germline CDR1 and CDR2: MNHNS and SASEGT.

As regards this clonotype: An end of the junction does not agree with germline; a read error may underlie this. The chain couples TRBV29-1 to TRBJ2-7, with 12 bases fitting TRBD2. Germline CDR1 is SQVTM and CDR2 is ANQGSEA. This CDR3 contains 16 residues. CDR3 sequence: CSVCLIGTSGYYEQYF. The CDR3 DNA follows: TGCAGCGTCTGTTTGATCGGGACTAGCGGGTACTACGAGCAGTATTTC.

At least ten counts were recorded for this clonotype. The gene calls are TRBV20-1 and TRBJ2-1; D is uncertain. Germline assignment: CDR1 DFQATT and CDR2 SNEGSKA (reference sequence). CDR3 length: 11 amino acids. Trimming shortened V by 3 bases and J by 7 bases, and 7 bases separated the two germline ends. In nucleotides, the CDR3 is TGCAGTGCTAGGCAAGAAAATGAGCAGTTCTTC. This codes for CSARQENEQFF.

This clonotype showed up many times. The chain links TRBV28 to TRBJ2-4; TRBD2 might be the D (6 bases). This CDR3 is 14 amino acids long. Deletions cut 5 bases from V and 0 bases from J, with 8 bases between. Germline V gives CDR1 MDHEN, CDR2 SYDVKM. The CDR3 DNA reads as TGTGCCAGCAGTCCGCGGGGAGCCAAAAACATTCAGTACTTC. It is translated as CASSPRGAKNIQYF.

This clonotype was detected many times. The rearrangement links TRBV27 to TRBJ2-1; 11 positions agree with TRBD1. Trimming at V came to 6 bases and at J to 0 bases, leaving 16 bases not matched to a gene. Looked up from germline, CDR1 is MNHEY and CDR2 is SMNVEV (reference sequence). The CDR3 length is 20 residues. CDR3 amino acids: CASSPRDRGRSTSSYNEQFF. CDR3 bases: TGTGCCAGCAGCCCCCGGGACAGGGGGAGGTCAACGAGCTCCTACAATGAGCAGTTCTTC.

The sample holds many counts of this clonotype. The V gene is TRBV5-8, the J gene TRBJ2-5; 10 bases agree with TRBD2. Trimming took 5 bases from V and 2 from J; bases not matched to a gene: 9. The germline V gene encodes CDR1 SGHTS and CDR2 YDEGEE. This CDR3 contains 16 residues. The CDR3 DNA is TGTGCCAGCAGTCGGGGGACTAGCGTATTACAAGAGACCCAGTACTTC. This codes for CASSRGTSVLQETQYF.

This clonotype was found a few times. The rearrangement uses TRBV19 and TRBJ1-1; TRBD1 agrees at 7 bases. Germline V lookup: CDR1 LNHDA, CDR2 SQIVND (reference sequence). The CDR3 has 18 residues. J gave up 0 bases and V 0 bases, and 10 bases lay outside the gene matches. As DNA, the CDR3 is TGTGCCAGTAGTATAGATCAGGGAACAGGGGCGATGAACACTGAAGCTTTCTTT. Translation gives CASSIDQGTGAMNTEAFF.

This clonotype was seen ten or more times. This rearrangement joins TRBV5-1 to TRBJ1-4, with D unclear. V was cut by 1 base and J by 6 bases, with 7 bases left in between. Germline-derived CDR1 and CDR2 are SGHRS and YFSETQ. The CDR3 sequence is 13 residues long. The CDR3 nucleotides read TGCGCCAGCAGCTTGTTCGTCGATGAAAAACTGTTTTTT. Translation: CASSLFVDEKLFF.

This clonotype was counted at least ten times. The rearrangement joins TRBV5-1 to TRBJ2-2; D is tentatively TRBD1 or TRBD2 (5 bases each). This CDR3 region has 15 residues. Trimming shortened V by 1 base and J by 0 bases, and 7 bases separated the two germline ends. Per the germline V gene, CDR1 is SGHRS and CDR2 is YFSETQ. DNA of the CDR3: TGCGCCAGCAGCTTGATGGGGGCGAACACCGGGGAGCTGTTTTTT. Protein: CASSLMGANTGELFF.

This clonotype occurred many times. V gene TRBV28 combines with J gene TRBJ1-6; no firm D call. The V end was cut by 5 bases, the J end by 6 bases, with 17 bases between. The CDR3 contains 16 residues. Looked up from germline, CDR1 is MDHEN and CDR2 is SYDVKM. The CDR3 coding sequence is TGTGCCAGCAGTGTAAAACGTCTCGGACCTAATTCACCCCTCCACTTT. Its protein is CASSVKRLGPNSPLHF.

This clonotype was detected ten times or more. The CDR3 spells CASSLDSGGPHNEQFF. CDR3 bases: TGCGCCAGCAGCTTGGATAGCGGGGGCCCCCACAATGAGCAGTTCTTC. The rearrangement joins TRBV5-1 to TRBJ2-1; 9 positions match TRBD2. The CDR3 is made up of 16 amino acids. Losses at the gene ends were 0 bases for V and 5 bases for J; bases not matched to a gene: 6. The germline V gene encodes CDR1 SGHRS and CDR2 YFSETQ.

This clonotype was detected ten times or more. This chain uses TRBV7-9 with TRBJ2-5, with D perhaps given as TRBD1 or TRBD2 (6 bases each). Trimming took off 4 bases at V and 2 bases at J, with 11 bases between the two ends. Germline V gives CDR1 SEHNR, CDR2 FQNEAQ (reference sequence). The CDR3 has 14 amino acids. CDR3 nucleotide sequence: TGTGCCAGCAGCTATCAGGGGACTCAAGAGACCCAGTACTTC. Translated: CASSYQGTQETQYF.

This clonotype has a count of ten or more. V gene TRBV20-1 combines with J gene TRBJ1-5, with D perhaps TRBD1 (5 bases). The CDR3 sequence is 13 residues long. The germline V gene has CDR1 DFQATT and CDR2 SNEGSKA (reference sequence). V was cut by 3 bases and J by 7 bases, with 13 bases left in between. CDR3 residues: CSASKGRDQPQHF. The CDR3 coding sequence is TGCAGTGCTAGTAAGGGCAGGGACCAGCCCCAGCATTTT.

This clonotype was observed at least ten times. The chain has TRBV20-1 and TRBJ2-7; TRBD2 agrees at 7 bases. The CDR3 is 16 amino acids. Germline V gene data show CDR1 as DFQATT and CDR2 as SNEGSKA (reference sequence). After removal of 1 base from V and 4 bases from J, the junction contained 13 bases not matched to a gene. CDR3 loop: CSARGFRGGSTYEQYF. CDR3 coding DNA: TGCAGTGCTAGAGGGTTTAGGGGCGGGAGTACTTACGAGCAGTACTTC.

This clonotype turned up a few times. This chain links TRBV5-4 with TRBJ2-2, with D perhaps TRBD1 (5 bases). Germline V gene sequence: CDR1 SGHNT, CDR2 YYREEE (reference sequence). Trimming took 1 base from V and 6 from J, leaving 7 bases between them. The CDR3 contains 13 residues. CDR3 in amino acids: CASSLWGSGELFF. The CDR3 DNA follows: TGTGCCAGCAGCTTGTGGGGCTCCGGGGAGCTGTTTTTT.

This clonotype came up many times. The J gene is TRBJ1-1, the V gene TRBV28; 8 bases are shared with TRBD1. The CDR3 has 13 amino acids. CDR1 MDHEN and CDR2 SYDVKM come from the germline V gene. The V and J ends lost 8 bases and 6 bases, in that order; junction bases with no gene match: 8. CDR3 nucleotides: TGTGCCAGCGTTACAGGGGGATCAGCTGAAGCTTTCTTT. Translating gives CASVTGGSAEAFF.

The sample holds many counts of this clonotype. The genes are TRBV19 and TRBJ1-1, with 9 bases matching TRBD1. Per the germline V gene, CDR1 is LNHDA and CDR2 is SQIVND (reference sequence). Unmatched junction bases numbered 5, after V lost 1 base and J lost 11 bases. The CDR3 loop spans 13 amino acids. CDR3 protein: CASSIVGQGSAFF. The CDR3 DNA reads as TGTGCCAGTAGTATAGTCGGACAGGGGTCGGCTTTCTTT.

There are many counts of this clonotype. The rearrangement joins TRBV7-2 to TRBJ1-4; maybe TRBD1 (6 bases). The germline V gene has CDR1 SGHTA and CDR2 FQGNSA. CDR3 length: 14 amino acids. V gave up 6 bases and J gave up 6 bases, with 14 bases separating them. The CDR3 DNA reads TGTGCCAGCAGTCAGGGGCCTCGACATGAAAAACTGTTTTTT. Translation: CASSQGPRHEKLFF.

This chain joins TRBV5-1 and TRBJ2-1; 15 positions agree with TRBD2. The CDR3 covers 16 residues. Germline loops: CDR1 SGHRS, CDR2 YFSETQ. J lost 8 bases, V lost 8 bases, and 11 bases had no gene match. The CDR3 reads CASSFPGTSGRYEQFF. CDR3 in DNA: TGCGCCAGTAGTTTCCCCGGGACTAGCGGGAGGTATGAGCAGTTCTTC. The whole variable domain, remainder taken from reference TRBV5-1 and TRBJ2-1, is KAGVTQTPRYLIKTRGQQVTLSCSPISGHRSVSWYQQTPGQGLQFLFEYFSETQRNKGNFPGRFSGRQFSNSRSEMNVSTLELGDSALYLCASSFPGTSGRYEQFFGPGTRLTVL.

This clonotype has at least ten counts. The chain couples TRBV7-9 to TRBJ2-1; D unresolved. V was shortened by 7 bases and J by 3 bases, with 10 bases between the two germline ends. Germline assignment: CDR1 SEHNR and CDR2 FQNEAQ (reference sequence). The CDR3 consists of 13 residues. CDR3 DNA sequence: TGTGCCAGCACCGAAGAAATCTACAATGAGCAGTTCTTC. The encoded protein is CASTEEIYNEQFF.

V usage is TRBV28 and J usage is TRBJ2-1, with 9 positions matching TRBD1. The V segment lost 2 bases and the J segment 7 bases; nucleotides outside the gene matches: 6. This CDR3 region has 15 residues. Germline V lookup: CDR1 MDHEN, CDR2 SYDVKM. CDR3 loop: CASSLRDRDRNEQFF. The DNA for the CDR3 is TGTGCCAGCAGTTTACGGGACAGGGATCGGAATGAGCAGTTCTTC.

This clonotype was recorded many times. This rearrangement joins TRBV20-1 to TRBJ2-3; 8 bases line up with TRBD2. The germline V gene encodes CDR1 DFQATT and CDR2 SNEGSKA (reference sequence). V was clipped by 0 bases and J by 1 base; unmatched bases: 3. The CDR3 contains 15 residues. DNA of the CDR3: TGCAGTGCTAGAGATGCGGGACTAGGCACAGATACGCAGTATTTT. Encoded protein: CSARDAGLGTDTQYF.

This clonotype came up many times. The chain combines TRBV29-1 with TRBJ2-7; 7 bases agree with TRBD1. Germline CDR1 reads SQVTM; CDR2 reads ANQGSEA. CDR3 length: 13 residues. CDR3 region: CSIQQGFLYEQYF. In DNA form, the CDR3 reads TGCAGTATCCAACAGGGGTTCCTCTACGAGCAGTACTTC.